The 21 T cell receptor beta chains reported below all come from one sample, sequenced in a study of blood T cells in healthy people across ages. A sample-barcoded 5' primer and a J-beta primer mix were used in a second PCR of roughly 7 to 11 cycles. TCRdb ran MiXCR on the 5' RACE reads and lists one entry per CDR3 protein. The data contain 650,000 to 800,000 distinct CDR3 sequences, around 45% of them singletons. The material sequenced was blood. The receptors shown here come from a man in his sixties in good health.

The chain carries TRBV10-3 and TRBJ1-2, with TRBD1 identical over 7 bases. The CDR3 extends over 14 amino acids. Losses at the gene ends were 6 bases for V and 1 base for J; bases not matched to a gene: 5. Germline V CDR1 and CDR2: ENHRY, SYGVKD. The CDR3 nucleotides read TGTGCCATCAGGAGAGGGGGCGATAACTATGGCTACACCTTC. It is translated as CAIRRGGDNYGYTF.

This clonotype was found once. The chain carries TRBV7-9 and TRBJ2-5; 10 positions agree with TRBD2. The CDR3 runs 17 residues. Germline-derived CDR1 and CDR2 are SEHNR and FQNEAQ (reference sequence). The V segment lost 0 bases and the J segment 2 bases; nucleotides outside the gene matches: 6. The CDR3 sequence: CASSLAHSGGQQETQYF. The CDR3 bases are TGTGCCAGCAGCTTAGCGCATAGCGGGGGGCAACAAGAGACCCAGTACTTC.

This clonotype was counted a few times. CDR3 residues: CASRPGQGLYGYTF. The DNA of the CDR3 is TGTGCCAGCAGACCGGGACAGGGTTTGTATGGCTACACCTTC. This chain uses TRBV12-3 or TRBV12-4 with TRBJ1-2; 9 nucleotides align to TRBD1. This CDR3 is 14 amino acids long. Trimming cost V 6 bases and J 5 bases; bases outside gene matches: 7.

The J gene is TRBJ1-4, the V gene TRBV28, with TRBD1 matching over 10 bases. CDR1 is MDHEN and CDR2 is SYDVKM in the germline V gene. The CDR3 is 15 amino acids. Trimming removed 7 bases from V and 8 bases from J; junction bases left unmatched: 10. The CDR3: CASTQGGTGAEKLFF. Here the CDR3 DNA reads TGTGCCAGCACCCAAGGCGGGACAGGGGCCGAAAAACTGTTTTTT.

This clonotype appeared a few times. The chain uses TRBV6-5 and TRBJ2-5; 12 nucleotides match TRBD1. The germline CDR1 and CDR2 sequences are MNHEY and SVGAGI. Trimming took 5 bases from V and 6 from J; bases not matched to a gene: 4. This CDR3 is built from 14 residues. This chain's CDR3 is CASSPGTGGQTQYF. In nucleotides, the CDR3 is TGTGCCAGCAGTCCCGGGACAGGGGGCCAGACCCAGTACTTC.

This sequence joins TRBV7-9 and TRBJ1-4, with D unclear. The CDR3 spans 16 residues. Trimming took off 1 base at V and 8 bases at J, with 17 bases between the two ends. Germline lookup yields CDR1 SEHNR and CDR2 FQNEAQ (reference sequence). The CDR3 here is CASSLVVTTDGEKLFF. The CDR3 DNA sequence: TGTGCCAGCAGCTTAGTGGTCACAACTGACGGGGAAAAACTGTTTTTT. Combining the CDR3 with reference TRBV7-9 and TRBJ1-4 gives the whole variable domain DTGVSQNPRHKITKRGQNVTFRCDPISEHNRLYWYRQTLGQGPEFLTYFQNEAQLEKSRLLSDRFSAERPKGSFSTLEIQRTEQGDSAMYLCASSLVVTTDGEKLFFGSGTQLSVL.

This chain joins TRBV14 and TRBJ2-3; 8 bases agree with TRBD2. The CDR3 runs 18 residues. The V segment lost 1 base and the J segment 1 base; nucleotides outside the gene matches: 10. CDR1 is SGHDN and CDR2 is FVKESK in the germline V gene. The CDR3 DNA reads as TGTGCCAGCAGCCAAGGAAGAGTAGCGGGAAAAGGCACAGATACGCAGTATTTT. It codes for CASSQGRVAGKGTDTQYF.

There are a few counts of this clonotype. V usage is TRBV11-2 and J usage is TRBJ2-3, with no clear D. Germline CDR1 SGHAT, CDR2 FQNNGV. The CDR3 loop spans 18 amino acids. Trimming cost V 5 bases and J 4 bases, with 25 bases left between them. Here the CDR3 DNA reads TGTGCCAGCAGCCGCCCGGGTGGGATGATTAGTTGGTCAGATACGCAGTATTTT. Residues: CASSRPGGMISWSDTQYF.

Details on this clonotype: A much larger clone differs by one base, so this may be a read error. V gene TRBV12-3 or TRBV12-4 combines with J gene TRBJ2-7, with TRBD2 as a possible D gene (5 bases). CDR3 length equals 11 residues. The germline V and J ends were trimmed by 5 bases and 10 bases, with 12 bases remaining between them. The CDR3 sequence: CASSALEAQYF. CDR3 nucleotides: TGTGCCAGCAGTGCCTTGGAGGCCCAGTACTTC.

This chain joins TRBV12-3 or TRBV12-4 and TRBJ1-4, with TRBD1 matching 8 bases. The CDR3 sequence is 18 residues long. The V segment lost 4 bases and the J segment 0 bases; nucleotides outside the gene matches: 10. DNA of the CDR3: TGTGCCAGCAGTTCGTCGCGCAGGGGGCTCGCAACTAATGAAAAACTGTTTTTT. Its protein product is CASSSSRRGLATNEKLFF.

The chain uses TRBV7-6 and TRBJ1-2; D gene ambiguous. The CDR3 loop spans 14 amino acids. Trimming removed 5 bases at V and 4 bases at J, with 14 bases between. Per the germline V gene, CDR1 is SGHVS and CDR2 is FNYEAQ. CDR3 amino acids: CASSAGSWAYGYTF. The CDR3 DNA sequence: TGTGCCAGCAGCGCCGGGTCGTGGGCCTATGGCTACACCTTC.

Ten or more counts support this clonotype. The CDR3 region has the DNA TGTGCCAGCAGCCTGGGACAGTCCCAAGAGACCCAGTACTTC. It specifies CASSLGQSQETQYF. The rearrangement joins TRBV12-3 or TRBV12-4 to TRBJ2-5; 7 positions match TRBD1. Trimming cost V 6 bases and J 1 base; bases outside gene matches: 5. CDR3 length equals 14 residues.

The chain employs TRBV5-1 and TRBJ2-7, with D maybe TRBD2 (6 bases). Germline CDR1 is SGHRS and CDR2 is YFSETQ. There are 15 residues in the CDR3. V was shortened by 2 bases and J by 5 bases, with 17 bases between the two germline ends. The CDR3 protein is CASSFKQDGGNEQYF. The CDR3 DNA sequence: TGCGCCAGCAGCTTTAAGCAGGACGGGGGAAACGAGCAGTACTTC.

The chain combines TRBV7-9 with TRBJ2-1; D call uncertain. From germline, CDR1 is SEHNR and CDR2 FQNEAQ (reference sequence). The CDR3 runs 12 residues. V was clipped by 3 bases and J by 7 bases, with 7 bases between them. The DNA for the CDR3 is TGTGCCAGCAGCTTTCCGATAAATGAGCAGTTCTTC. It translates to CASSFPINEQFF.

This sequence joins TRBV6-2 or TRBV6-3 and TRBJ2-1; 8 nucleotides match TRBD1. V was pared by 5 bases and J by 3 bases, with 12 bases of the junction left unmatched. CDR1 is MNHEY and CDR2 is SVGEGT in the germline V gene. This CDR3 is 17 amino acids long. The CDR3 sequence is CASSHLPGQEFYNEQFF. As DNA, the CDR3 is TGTGCCAGCAGTCATCTTCCGGGACAGGAGTTCTACAATGAGCAGTTCTTC.

The rearrangement uses TRBV7-2 and TRBJ1-2; D uncertain. Trimming took 5 bases from V and 1 from J, leaving 17 bases between them. The CDR3 loop spans 16 amino acids. Germline CDR1 reads SGHTA; CDR2 reads FQGNSA. In DNA, the CDR3 is TGTGCCAGCAGCCCCTTTGCGGACCCTATTAACTATGGCTACACCTTC. As protein: CASSPFADPINYGYTF.

This clonotype was counted only a few times. V and J are TRBV5-1 and TRBJ1-2, with no clear D. The CDR3 length is 13 residues. V lost 2 bases and J lost 3, with 8 bases in between. Germline V CDR1 and CDR2: SGHRS, YFSETQ. The CDR3 nucleotides are TGCGCCAGCAGCTTCGGAGAGGACTATGGCTACACCTTC. Amino acids: CASSFGEDYGYTF.

The rearrangement uses TRBV24-1 and TRBJ2-2; 10 nucleotides align to TRBD1. The germline V gene has CDR1 KGHDR and CDR2 SFDVKD. V dropped 1 base and J dropped 7; count of bases not matched to a gene: 11. CDR3 size: 18 residues. CDR3 amino acids: CATSDLSTGGILNGELFF. In DNA, the CDR3 is TGTGCCACCAGTGATTTATCGACAGGGGGCATATTGAACGGGGAGCTGTTTTTT.

The chain is built from TRBV27 and TRBJ1-5; D possibly corresponds to TRBD1 (5 bases). The CDR3 loop spans 14 amino acids. Germline values: CDR1 MNHEY, CDR2 SMNVEV (reference sequence). V was cut by 1 base and J by 5 bases, with 9 bases left in between. This chain's CDR3 is CASSLWVGDQPQHF. CDR3 bases: TGTGCCAGCAGTTTATGGGTAGGGGATCAGCCCCAGCATTTT.

The chain joins TRBV7-8 to TRBJ2-5; TRBD2 matches at 9 bases. Germline values: CDR1 SGHVS, CDR2 FQNEAQ. The V and J ends lost 8 bases and 2 bases, in that order; junction bases with no gene match: 12. CDR3 length: 16 residues. As DNA, the CDR3 is TGTGCCAGCGCTACCCTCAGACTAGCGGCACAAGAGACCCAGTACTTC. Protein: CASATLRLAAQETQYF.

This sequence joins TRBV20-1 and TRBJ2-7, with 7 bases fitting TRBD1. J lost 2 bases, V lost 6 bases, and 7 bases had no gene match. The CDR3 runs to 13 residues. Germline CDR1 reads DFQATT; CDR2 reads SNEGSKA (reference sequence). The CDR3 DNA sequence: TGCAGTGCCCGACAGGGAGTGGCCTACGAGCAGTACTTC. Translated: CSARQGVAYEQYF.